A selection of T cell receptor beta chains follows, all from one sample in a study of blood T cell repertoires in COVID-19. The protocol was immunoSEQ multiplex PCR, while the TCRdb copy is restricted to in-frame clones and leaves out a portion. The table shows around 250,000 clones, with 80% to 90% occurring only once. Material: peripheral blood. Receptors originate from a woman in her 30s with active or convalescent COVID-19. CDR3s include the opening cysteine and the closing phenylalanine or tryptophan. The D gene is left open where the match is weak. The listing skips clone size in some rows; elsewhere it reads once, few, many or a size class.

abundance | d_gene | j_gene | v_gene | CDR3nt | CDR3aa
- | - | TRBJ1-2 | TRBV5-8 | TGTGCCAGCAGCTTCCGGAGGGATTTTGGCTACACCTTC | CASSFRRDFGYTF
- | TRBD1 | TRBJ1-2 | TRBV7-2 | TGTGCCAGCAGCTTAGCCGGACAGGGTAAAGGCTACACCTTC | CASSLAGQGKGYTF
- | TRBD2 | TRBJ2-3 | TRBV5-1 | TGCGCCAGCAGCTCAGGACTAGCGGGGGGACTTGCGCAGTATTTT | CASSSGLAGGLAQYF
- | TRBD1 | TRBJ2-5 | TRBV7-2 | TGTGCCAGCAGCACCCGAGGGACCGGGACAGGCGAGACCCAGTACTTC | CASSTRGTGTGETQYF
few | - | TRBJ2-1 | TRBV6-1 | TGTGCCAGCAGTGAAGAGGCCAGGTCAAGGGAGCAGTTCTTC | CASSEEARSREQFF
- | - | TRBJ1-4 | TRBV5-1 | TGCGCCAGCAGCTTGCGGGGGACGGCTAATGAAAAACTGTTTTTT | CASSLRGTANEKLFF
- | TRBD1 | TRBJ2-5 | TRBV2 | TGTGCCAGTGGACAGGGATCGGGGACCCAGTACTTC | CASGQGSGTQYF
once | - | TRBJ2-3 | TRBV13 | TGTGCCAGCAGCCGTTACACAGATACGCAGTATTTT | CASSRYTDTQYF
- | TRBD2 | TRBJ2-3 | TRBV19 | TGTGCCACATCCGGGCTAGCGGGGGGGCAAGGCACAGATACGCAGTATTTT | CATSGLAGGQGTDTQYF
- | - | TRBJ2-7 | TRBV2 | TGTGCCAGCAGTGGAGGCGACCCGCTTGCCTACGAGCAGTACTTC | CASSGGDPLAYEQYF
- | - | TRBJ1-2 | TRBV3-1/TRBV3-2 | TGTGCCAGCAGCCAAGGATCTCTCAGAGGCTACACCTTC | CASSQGSLRGYTF
once | TRBD1 | TRBJ1-4 | TRBV28 | TGTGCCAGCAGCCTCAGGGGGCTGGATGAAAAACTGTTTTTT | CASSLRGLDEKLFF
- | TRBD2 | TRBJ2-2 | TRBV3-1/TRBV3-2 | TGTGCCAGCAGCCAATTAGCGGGGGGTCCCGGGGAGCTGTTTTTT | CASSQLAGGPGELFF
- | - | TRBJ1-4 | TRBV23-1 | TGCGCCAGCAGTCAACCGGGGGCAACTAATGAAAAACTGTTTTTT | CASSQPGATNEKLFF
- | - | TRBJ2-3 | TRBV7-9 | TGTGCCAGCAGCACCACGGGGGTGGGGGTCTCCACAGATACGCAGTATTTT | CASSTTGVGVSTDTQYF
- | - | TRBJ1-2 | TRBV10-3 | TGTGCCATCAGTGAGTCGGAATTGAGGGTGGACGGCTACACCTTC | CAISESELRVDGYTF
- | - | TRBJ1-5 | TRBV19 | TGTGCCAGTAGTTTGCGACAGTTTCATCAGCCCCAGCATTTT | CASSLRQFHQPQHF
- | TRBD2 | TRBJ2-6 | TRBV19 | TGTGCCAGTAGTATAGCGGGGGGCTCTGGGGCCAACGTCCTGACTTTC | CASSIAGGSGANVLTF
- | - | TRBJ1-6 | TRBV18 | TGTGCCAGCTCACCAAGTCGCGGGATAAGCGGTTCACCCCTCCACTTT | CASSPSRGISGSPLHF
- | TRBD1 | TRBJ2-7 | TRBV28 | TGTGCCAGCATTGTCCGGGACAGCCCCTACGAGCAGTACTTC | CASIVRDSPYEQYF
once | - | TRBJ2-7 | TRBV7-8 | TGTGCCAGCAGCTTAGCGCACAAATCCTACGAGCAGTACTTC | CASSLAHKSYEQYF
- | - | TRBJ1-3 | TRBV23-1 | TGCGCCAGCAGCCTACCCCCTGCGAAGAGCTCTGGAAACACCATATATTTT | CASSLPPAKSSGNTIYF
- | - | TRBJ1-2 | TRBV5-5 | TGTGCCAGCAGCTTGGCAAGGGGTTTCGATGGCTACACCTTC | CASSLARGFDGYTF
- | - | TRBJ1-6 | TRBV5-1 | TGCGCCAGCAGCTTGACAGGGAAGGATTCACCCCTCCACTTT | CASSLTGKDSPLHF
- | - | TRBJ1-5 | TRBV6-1 | TGTGCCAGCAGTGAAGCCCGAGGGAGCAATCAGCCCCAGCATTTT | CASSEARGSNQPQHF
- | TRBD1 | TRBJ2-2 | TRBV5-1 | TGCGCCAGCAGCCGCGACAGGGTGGGGACCGGGGAGCTGTTTTTT | CASSRDRVGTGELFF
- | - | TRBJ1-1 | TRBV5-1 | TGCGCCAGCAGCTTCCGGACTTCAAGCACTGAAGCTTTCTTT | CASSFRTSSTEAFF
- | - | TRBJ1-1 | TRBV29-1 | TGCAGCGCCAAAGGGGGTACCACTTTCTACACTGAAGCTTTCTTT | CSAKGGTTFYTEAFF
- | TRBD2 | TRBJ2-1 | TRBV18 | TGTGCCAGCTCACCAGTCCGCGGGGGGGCTGGGGAGCAGTTCTTC | CASSPVRGGAGEQFF
- | - | TRBJ1-5 | TRBV23-1 | TGCGCCAGCAAACCGGGACTTTCCCATCATCCGGAGCCCCAGCATTTT | CASKPGLSHHPEPQHF
- | - | TRBJ2-3 | TRBV18 | TGTGCCAGCTCACCACCCATGCGGGCAGGGGAGCAAGATACGCAGTATTTT | CASSPPMRAGEQDTQYF
- | TRBD2 | TRBJ2-7 | TRBV6-6 | TGTGCCAGCAGCCCGACTAGCAACGAGCAGTACTTC | CASSPTSNEQYF
once | - | TRBJ1-5 | TRBV6-1 | TGTGCCAGCAGTGAATTCGGGGGGCCGAGTCAGCCCCAGCATTTT | CASSEFGGPSQPQHF
- | - | TRBJ1-5 | TRBV19 | TGTGCCAGTAGTATATTGTGGACAGCTGACAATCAGCCCCAGCATTTT | CASSILWTADNQPQHF
- | TRBD2 | TRBJ2-1 | TRBV27 | TGTGCCAGCAGCCCTCCAGTGGGCGGGGGGCAGTACAATGAGCAGTTCTTC | CASSPPVGGGQYNEQFF
- | TRBD1 | TRBJ1-3 | TRBV7-6 | TGTGCCAGCAGCTTGTCGACAGGGGTCGGAAACACCATATATTTT | CASSLSTGVGNTIYF
- | TRBD1 | TRBJ1-1 | TRBV10-3 | TGTGCCATCAGGGACGTACAGGGGATGAGCACTGAAGCTTTCTTT | CAIRDVQGMSTEAFF
- | TRBD1 | TRBJ2-6 | TRBV27 | TGTGCCAGCAGTCCCCCGACAGGGCGTGGGGCCAACGTCCTGACTTTC | CASSPPTGRGANVLTF
- | TRBD1 | TRBJ2-7 | TRBV29-1 | TGCAGCGTTGGCAGGGGGAGCTACGAGCAGTACTTC | CSVGRGSYEQYF